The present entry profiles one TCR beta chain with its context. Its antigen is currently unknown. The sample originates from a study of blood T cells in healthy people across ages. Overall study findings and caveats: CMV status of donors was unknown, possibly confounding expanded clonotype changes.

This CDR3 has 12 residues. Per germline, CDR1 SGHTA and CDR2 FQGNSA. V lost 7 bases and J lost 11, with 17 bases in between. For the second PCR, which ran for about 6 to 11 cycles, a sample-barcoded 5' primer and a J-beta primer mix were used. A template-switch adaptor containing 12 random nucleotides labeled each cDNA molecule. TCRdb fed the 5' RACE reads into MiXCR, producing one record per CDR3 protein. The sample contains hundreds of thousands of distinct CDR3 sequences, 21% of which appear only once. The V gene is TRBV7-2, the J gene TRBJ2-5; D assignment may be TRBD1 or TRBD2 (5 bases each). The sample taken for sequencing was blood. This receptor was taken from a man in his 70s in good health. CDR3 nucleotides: TGTGCCAGCACCAAAGATCTGGGGGAGCAGTACTTC. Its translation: CASTKDLGEQYF.